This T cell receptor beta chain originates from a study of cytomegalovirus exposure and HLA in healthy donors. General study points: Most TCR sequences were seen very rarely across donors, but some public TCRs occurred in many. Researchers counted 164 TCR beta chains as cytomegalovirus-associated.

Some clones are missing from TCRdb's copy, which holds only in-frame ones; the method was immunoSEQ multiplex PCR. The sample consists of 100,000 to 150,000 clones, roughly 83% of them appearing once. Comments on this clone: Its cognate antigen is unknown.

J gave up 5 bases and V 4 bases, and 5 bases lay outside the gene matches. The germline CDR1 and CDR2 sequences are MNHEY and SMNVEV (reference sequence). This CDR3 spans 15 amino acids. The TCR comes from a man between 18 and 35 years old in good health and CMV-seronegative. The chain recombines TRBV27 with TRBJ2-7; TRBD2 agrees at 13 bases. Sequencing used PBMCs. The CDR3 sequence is CASSSGTSGTHEQYF. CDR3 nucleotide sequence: TGTGCCAGCAGTTCAGGGACTAGCGGGACCCACGAGCAGTACTTC.